This passage covers 15 T cell receptor beta chains from one sample sequenced in a study of CD8+ T cells in alopecia areata. Described treatment: oral pan-JAK inhibitor, 5-10 mg twice daily. The authors extracted RNA and reverse transcribed it into cDNA as the sequencing template. TCRdb's copy holds only in-frame clones and misses some; the assay was immunoSEQ multiplex PCR. The sample carries some 210,000 clones, under 70% recorded once. The sequenced sample was CD4+ T cells sorted from blood, obtained at week 44, from a patient treated with tofacitinib. The receptors here all came from a human donor with alopecia areata.

The J gene is TRBJ1-6, the V gene TRBV25-1, with D perhaps matching TRBD1 (5 bases). The CDR3 contains 16 residues. The V and J ends lost 4 bases and 2 bases respectively, with 12 bases between them. Per the germline V gene, CDR1 is MGHDK and CDR2 is SYGVNS. The CDR3, as DNA: TGTGCCAGCAGTGGGGGGAGTATCGCCTATAATTCACCCCTCCACTTT. It encodes CASSGGSIAYNSPLHF.

There are a few counts of this clone. The rearrangement joins TRBV6-6 to TRBJ1-5, with no clear D. CDR1 MNHNY and CDR2 SVGAGI come from the germline V gene (reference sequence). The CDR3 covers 13 residues. The germline V and J ends were trimmed by 0 bases and 10 bases, with 10 bases remaining between them. DNA of the CDR3: TGTGCCAGCAGTTACTCGCCCCTTGGCCCCCAGCATTTT. Protein: CASSYSPLGPQHF.

This clone occurred a few times. The chain has TRBV5-1 and TRBJ2-1; D not certain. The germline V gene encodes CDR1 SGHRS and CDR2 YFSETQ. V was trimmed by 6 bases and J by 8 bases, leaving 12 bases between them. The CDR3 loop spans 12 amino acids. CDR3 in amino acids: CASIDDSDEQFF. The DNA for the CDR3 is TGCGCCAGCATTGATGATAGTGATGAGCAGTTCTTC. Using reference TRBV5-1 and TRBJ2-1 for the parts outside the CDR3, the full variable domain is KAGVTQTPRYLIKTRGQQVTLSCSPISGHRSVSWYQQTPGQGLQFLFEYFSETQRNKGNFPGRFSGRQFSNSRSEMNVSTLELGDSALYLCASIDDSDEQFFGPGTRLTVL.

The chain couples TRBV5-6 to TRBJ2-7, with D unresolved. Trimming took off 0 bases at V and 7 bases at J, with 11 bases between the two ends. The CDR3 extends over 13 amino acids. The germline CDR1 and CDR2 sequences are SGHDT and YYEEEE. CDR3 DNA sequence: TGTGCCAGCAGCTTGGCCAACGGGTGGGAGCAGTACTTC. It encodes CASSLANGWEQYF.

In DNA, the CDR3 is TGCGCCAGCAGCCAGGTGTGGAACACTGAAGCTTTCTTT. Encoded protein: CASSQVWNTEAFF. This sequence joins TRBV4-3 and TRBJ1-1; D ambiguous. The CDR3 is made up of 13 amino acids. Germline V gene data show CDR1 as LGHNA and CDR2 as YSLEER. The V gene lost 3 bases and the J gene lost 1 base, with 6 bases spanning the gap.

V gene TRBV29-1 combines with J gene TRBJ1-1; 8 positions match TRBD1. V dropped 7 bases and J dropped 2; count of bases not matched to a gene: 6. Germline V gene data show CDR1 as SQVTM and CDR2 as ANQGSEA. CDR3 length: 13 amino acids. CDR3 in DNA: TGCAGCGCAGGGACAGGAGTTAACACTGAAGCTTTCTTT. Protein sequence: CSAGTGVNTEAFF.

The chain is built from TRBV6-5 and TRBJ1-2; a weak D match, TRBD1 (5 bases). Germline-derived CDR1 and CDR2 are MNHEY and SVGAGI. This CDR3 region has 14 residues. Trimming took off 0 bases at V and 7 bases at J, with 12 bases between the two ends. DNA of the CDR3: TGTGCCAGCAGTTACTCGAGTATTACAGGTGGCTACACCTTC. The encoded protein is CASSYSSITGGYTF.

This chain links TRBV7-2 with TRBJ2-1; D may match TRBD1 or TRBD2 (5 bases each). Germline CDR1 and CDR2: SGHTA and FQGNSA. The V and J ends lost 0 bases and 7 bases respectively, with 19 bases between them. The length of the CDR3 is 17 residues. Written as DNA, the CDR3 is TGTGCCAGCAGCTTAGCGATGATGGGGACCGGCAGGAATGAGCAGTTCTTC. Translation: CASSLAMMGTGRNEQFF.

In its sample, this clone was seen many times. The chain links TRBV2 to TRBJ2-7; 7 bases map to TRBD1. CDR1 and CDR2 (germline): SNHLY, FYNNEI. Trimming cost V 1 base and J 2 bases; bases outside gene matches: 2. The CDR3 totals 14 residues. CDR3 protein: CASSEGRGTYEQYF. For the CDR3, the DNA is TGTGCCAGCAGTGAAGGCAGGGGGACCTACGAGCAGTACTTC.

This clone was counted between two and nine times. This rearrangement joins TRBV29-1 to TRBJ1-1, with D uncertain. The CDR3 has 14 residues. Looked up from germline, CDR1 is SQVTM and CDR2 is ANQGSEA. The V end lost 1 base, the J end lost 4 bases, and 13 bases lay between the germline ends. CDR3 sequence reads: CSVEGRSFGTEAFF. CDR3 in DNA: TGCAGCGTTGAAGGTCGGAGCTTCGGCACTGAAGCTTTCTTT.

This chain connects TRBV2 to TRBJ2-1; 12 bases are shared with TRBD2. The germline gives CDR1 SNHLY, CDR2 FYNNEI. V gave up 7 bases and J gave up 8 bases; unmatched junction bases: 9. The length of the CDR3 is 15 residues. The CDR3 here is CASTLASGGEYEQFF. DNA for the CDR3: TGTGCCAGCACCCTGGCTAGCGGGGGGGAATATGAGCAGTTCTTC.

The chain has TRBV25-1 and TRBJ1-1; D unresolved. V was clipped by 4 bases and J by 4 bases, with 13 bases between them. Germline V gene data show CDR1 as MGHDK and CDR2 as SYGVNS. CDR3 length: 14 amino acids. In DNA, the CDR3 is TGTGCCAGCAGTGGTGTGGTACGGGGCACTGAAGCTTTCTTT. Its protein is CASSGVVRGTEAFF.

The V and J genes are TRBV29-1 and TRBJ2-2; D possibly uses TRBD1 or TRBD2 (5 bases each). CDR3 size: 14 residues. Germline-derived CDR1 and CDR2 are SQVTM and ANQGSEA. V lost 7 bases, J lost 0 bases, and 12 bases lay in between. CDR3 sequence reads: CSGIRGPNTGELFF. The DNA of the CDR3 is TGCAGCGGTATCCGGGGCCCGAACACCGGGGAGCTGTTTTTT.

Of note for this clone: This sample also contains other DNA sequences that code for the same CDR3. V is TRBV30 and J is TRBJ1-5; the D gene is possibly TRBD1 (6 bases). Trimming removed 2 bases from V and 4 bases from J, with 9 bases in between. This CDR3 region has 13 residues. Germline CDR1 GTSNPN, CDR2 SVGIG (reference sequence). CDR3 DNA: TGTGCCTGGAGTCAGGGGAGTAATCAGCCCCAGCATTTT. This translates into CAWSQGSNQPQHF.

This chain joins TRBV7-2 and TRBJ2-3; D not certain. V was pared by 1 base and J by 7 bases, with 12 bases between. Germline V lookup: CDR1 SGHTA, CDR2 FQGNSA. This CDR3 has 14 amino acids. The CDR3 protein is CASSLGDGLYTQYF. The CDR3 bases are TGTGCCAGCAGCTTAGGTGACGGATTATATACGCAGTATTTT.